The rows below give T cell receptor beta chains drawn from one sample of a study of control samples from healthy donors and cancer patients. Sequencing used immunoSEQ multiplex PCR; TCRdb keeps in-frame clones, though not all of them. The table records about 92,000 clones, 82% of them present only once. Sequencing was carried out using blood. These receptors all stem from a woman in her fifties or sixties in good health. Both conserved end residues are part of each CDR3. A D gene is named only where the DNA matches it firmly. Part of the rows lack a size; the others show once, few, many or a class for expanded clones.

v_call	clone_size	d_call	j_call	cdr3_nt	cdr3_aa
TRBV28	NA	NA	TRBJ2-5	TGTGCCAGCTTTCGGGAGGGGGCAGAGACCCAGTACTTC	CASFREGAETQYF
TRBV6-1	few	NA	TRBJ1-2	TGTGCCAGCAGTGAAAGTATGGCAGCTAACTATGGCTACACCTTC	CASSESMAANYGYTF
TRBV19	NA	NA	TRBJ2-3	TGTGCCAGTAGTATAGCGGACCCGCGCACAGATACGCAGTATTTT	CASSIADPRTDTQYF
TRBV4-1	NA	NA	TRBJ2-1	TGCGCCAGCAGCCAAGAGTGGGGGTCCTACAATGAGCAGTTCTTC	CASSQEWGSYNEQFF
TRBV27	NA	NA	TRBJ1-6	TGTGCCAGTTCTAACGACAGAAATAATTCACCCCTCCACTTT	CASSNDRNNSPLHF
TRBV18	NA	TRBD1	TRBJ1-1	TGTGCCAGCTCACCCCAGACAGGGCTGGAAGCTTTCTTT	CASSPQTGLEAFF
TRBV7-6	NA	NA	TRBJ2-6	TGTGCCAGCAGCTTAGAGGAGGGATTAGGGGCCAACGTCCTGACTTTC	CASSLEEGLGANVLTF
TRBV27	NA	NA	TRBJ2-5	TGTGCCAGCAGTTTATGGGAGACCCAGTACTTC	CASSLWETQYF
TRBV28	few	NA	TRBJ1-4	TGTGCCAGCAGTTCCTACCCTTCCTCAACTAATGAAAAACTGTTTTTT	CASSSYPSSTNEKLFF
TRBV10-3	NA	NA	TRBJ2-1	TGTGCCAATTCCCGGGGAGGTTCCTACAATGAGCAGTTCTTC	CANSRGGSYNEQFF
TRBV7-9	NA	TRBD2	TRBJ2-3	TGTGCCAGCAGCTCGGGACTAGCGGGAGTCGCAGATACGCAGTATTTT	CASSSGLAGVADTQYF
TRBV4-3	many	TRBD1	TRBJ1-6	TGCGCCAGCAGCCAAGATCGGGACAGGAACTCACCCCTCCACTTT	CASSQDRDRNSPLHF
TRBV6-5	NA	TRBD1	TRBJ1-5	TGTGCCAGCAGTTACCGACAGGGGAGCAATCAGCCCCAGCATTTT	CASSYRQGSNQPQHF
TRBV18	NA	TRBD2	TRBJ2-1	TGTGCCAGCTCACCACCCGCACTAGCGGACCACTACAATGAGCAGTTCTTC	CASSPPALADHYNEQFF
TRBV15	NA	NA	TRBJ2-1	TGTGCCACCAGCAGAGAGGGGCGGGGAGGCTCCTACAATGAGCAGTTCTTC	CATSREGRGGSYNEQFF
TRBV4-1	NA	NA	TRBJ2-1	TGCGCCAGCAGCCAAGAAGGGCATAAGCAGTTCTTC	CASSQEGHKQFF
TRBV5-6	NA	TRBD1	TRBJ1-1	TGTGCCAGCAGCCGTACAGGGGTAGTGACTGAAGCTTTCTTT	CASSRTGVVTEAFF
TRBV25-1	once	NA	TRBJ2-2	TGTGCCAGCAGTGGCCAAACAGACACGAACACCGGGGAGCTGTTTTTT	CASSGQTDTNTGELFF
TRBV3-1/TRBV3-2	NA	TRBD1	TRBJ2-7	TGTGCCAGCAGTTCCGGGACAGTACCTTACGAGCAGTACTTC	CASSSGTVPYEQYF
TRBV28	NA	TRBD2	TRBJ2-3	TGTGCCAGCAGTTTAGGGGGACTAGCTTCCACAGATACGCAGTATTTT	CASSLGGLASTDTQYF